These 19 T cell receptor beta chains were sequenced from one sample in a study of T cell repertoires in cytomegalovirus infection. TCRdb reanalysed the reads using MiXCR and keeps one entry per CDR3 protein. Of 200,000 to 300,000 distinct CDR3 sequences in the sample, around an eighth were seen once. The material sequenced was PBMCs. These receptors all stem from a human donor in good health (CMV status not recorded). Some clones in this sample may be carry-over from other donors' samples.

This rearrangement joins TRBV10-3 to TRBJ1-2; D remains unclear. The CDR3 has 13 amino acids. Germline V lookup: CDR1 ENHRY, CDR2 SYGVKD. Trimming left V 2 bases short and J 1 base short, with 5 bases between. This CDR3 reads CAISETVNYGYTF. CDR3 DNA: TGTGCCATCAGTGAGACGGTTAACTATGGCTACACCTTC.

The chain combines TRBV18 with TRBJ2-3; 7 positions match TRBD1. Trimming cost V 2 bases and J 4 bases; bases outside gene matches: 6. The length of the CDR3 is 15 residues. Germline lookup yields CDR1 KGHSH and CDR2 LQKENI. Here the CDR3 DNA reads TGTGCCAGCTCACCAATACAGGGGTGGGCAGATACGCAGTATTTT. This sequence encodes CASSPIQGWADTQYF.

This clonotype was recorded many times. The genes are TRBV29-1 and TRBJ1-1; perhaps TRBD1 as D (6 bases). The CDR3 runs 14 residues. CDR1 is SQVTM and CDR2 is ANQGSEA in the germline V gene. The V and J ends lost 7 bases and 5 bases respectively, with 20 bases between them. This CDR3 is CSAPGWGPGTEAFF. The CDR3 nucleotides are TGCAGCGCACCAGGTTGGGGGCCGGGGACTGAAGCTTTCTTT.

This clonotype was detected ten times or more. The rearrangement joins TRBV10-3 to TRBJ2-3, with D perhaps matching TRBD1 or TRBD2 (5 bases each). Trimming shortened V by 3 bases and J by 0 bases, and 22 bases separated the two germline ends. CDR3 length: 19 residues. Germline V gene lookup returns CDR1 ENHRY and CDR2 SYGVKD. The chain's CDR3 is CAISDPLVGGDLSTDTQYF. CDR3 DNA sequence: TGTGCCATCAGTGATCCTCTAGTAGGTGGGGACCTGAGCACAGATACGCAGTATTTT.

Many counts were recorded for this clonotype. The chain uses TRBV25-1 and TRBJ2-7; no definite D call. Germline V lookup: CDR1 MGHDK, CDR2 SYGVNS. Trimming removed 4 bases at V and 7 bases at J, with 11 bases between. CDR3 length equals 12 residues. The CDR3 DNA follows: TGTGCCAGCAGTGGACCCACGAGGGAGCAGTACTTC. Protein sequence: CASSGPTREQYF.

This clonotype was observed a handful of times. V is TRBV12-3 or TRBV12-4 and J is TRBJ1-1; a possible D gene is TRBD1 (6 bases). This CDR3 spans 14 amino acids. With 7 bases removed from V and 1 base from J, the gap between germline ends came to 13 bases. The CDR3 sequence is CASTPTGRNTEAFF. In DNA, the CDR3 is TGTGCCAGCACGCCCACAGGGAGGAACACTGAAGCTTTCTTT.

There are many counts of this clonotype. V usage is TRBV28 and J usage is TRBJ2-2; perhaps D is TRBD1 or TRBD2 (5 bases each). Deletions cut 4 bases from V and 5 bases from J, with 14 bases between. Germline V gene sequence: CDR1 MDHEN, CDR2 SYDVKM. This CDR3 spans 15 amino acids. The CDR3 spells CASSSPGPRTGELFF. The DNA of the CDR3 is TGTGCCAGCAGTTCGCCGGGACCACGGACCGGGGAGCTGTTTTTT.

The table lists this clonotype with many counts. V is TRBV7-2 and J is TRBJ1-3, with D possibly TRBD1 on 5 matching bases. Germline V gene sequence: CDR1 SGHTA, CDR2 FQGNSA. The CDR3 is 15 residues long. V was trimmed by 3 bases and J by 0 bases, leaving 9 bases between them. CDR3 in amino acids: CASSLGPSSGNTIYF. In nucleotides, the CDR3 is TGTGCCAGCAGCTTGGGACCGAGCTCTGGAAACACCATATATTTT.

The CDR3 bases are TGTGCCAGCAGTTTAGGCACCTCTGGAAACACCATATATTTT. Amino acid sequence: CASSLGTSGNTIYF. The chain combines TRBV12-3 or TRBV12-4 with TRBJ1-3; D ambiguous. V lost 1 base to trimming and J lost 0 bases, with 4 bases between them. The CDR3 is 14 amino acids.

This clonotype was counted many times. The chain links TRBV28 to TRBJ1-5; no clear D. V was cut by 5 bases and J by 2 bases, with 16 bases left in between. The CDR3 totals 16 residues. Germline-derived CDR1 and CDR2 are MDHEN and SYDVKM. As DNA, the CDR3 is TGTGCCAGCAGTCCCTTACCCGCCGGGGGCAATCAGCCCCAGCATTTT. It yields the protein CASSPLPAGGNQPQHF.

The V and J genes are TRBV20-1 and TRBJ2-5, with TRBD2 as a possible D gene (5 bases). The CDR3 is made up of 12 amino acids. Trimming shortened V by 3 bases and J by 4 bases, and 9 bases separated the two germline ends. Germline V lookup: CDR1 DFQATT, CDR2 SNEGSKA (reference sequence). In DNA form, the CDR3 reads TGCAGTGCTAGTCCGGGGAGAGAGACCCAGTACTTC. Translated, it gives CSASPGRETQYF.

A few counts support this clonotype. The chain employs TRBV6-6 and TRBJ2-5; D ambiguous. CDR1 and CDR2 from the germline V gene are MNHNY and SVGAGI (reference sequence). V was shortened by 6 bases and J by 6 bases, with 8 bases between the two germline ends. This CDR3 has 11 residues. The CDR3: CASSTGQTQYF. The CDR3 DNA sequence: TGTGCCAGCAGCACCGGACAGACCCAGTACTTC.

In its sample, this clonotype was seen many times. CDR3 loop: CASSSPATGELFF. The CDR3 DNA sequence: TGTGCCAGCAGTTCGCCAGCCACCGGGGAGCTGTTTTTT. The chain carries TRBV7-2 and TRBJ2-2; D gene unclear. The germline V and J ends were trimmed by 6 bases and 4 bases, with 9 bases remaining between them. The CDR3 contains 13 residues. Germline CDR1 reads SGHTA; CDR2 reads FQGNSA.

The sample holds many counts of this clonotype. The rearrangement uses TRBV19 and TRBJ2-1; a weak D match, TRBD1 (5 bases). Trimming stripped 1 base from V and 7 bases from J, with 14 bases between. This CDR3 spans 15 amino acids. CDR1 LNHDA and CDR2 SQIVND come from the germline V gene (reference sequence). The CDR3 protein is CASSIVQELRNEQFF. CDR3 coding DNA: TGTGCCAGTAGTATAGTACAGGAACTAAGGAATGAGCAGTTCTTC.

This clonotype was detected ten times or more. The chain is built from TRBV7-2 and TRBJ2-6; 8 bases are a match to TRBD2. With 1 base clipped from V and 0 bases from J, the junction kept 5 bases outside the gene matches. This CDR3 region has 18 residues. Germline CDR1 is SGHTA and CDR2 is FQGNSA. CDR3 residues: CASSLGTSGLSGANVLTF. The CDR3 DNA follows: TGTGCCAGCAGCTTAGGAACTAGCGGCCTCTCTGGGGCCAACGTCCTGACTTTC.

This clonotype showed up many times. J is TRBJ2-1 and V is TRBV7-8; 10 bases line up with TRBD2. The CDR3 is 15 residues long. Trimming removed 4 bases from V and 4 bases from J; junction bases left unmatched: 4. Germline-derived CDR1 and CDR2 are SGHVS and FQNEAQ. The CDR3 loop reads CASSSSGGAYNEQFF. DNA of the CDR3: TGTGCCAGCAGCTCCAGCGGGGGGGCGTACAATGAGCAGTTCTTC.

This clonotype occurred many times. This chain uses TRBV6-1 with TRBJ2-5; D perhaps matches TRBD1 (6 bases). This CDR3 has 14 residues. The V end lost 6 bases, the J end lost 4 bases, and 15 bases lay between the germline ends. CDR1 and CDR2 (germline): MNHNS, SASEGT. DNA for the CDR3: TGTGCCAGCAGGTCGTGGACAGTACGAGAGACCCAGTACTTC. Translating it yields CASRSWTVRETQYF.

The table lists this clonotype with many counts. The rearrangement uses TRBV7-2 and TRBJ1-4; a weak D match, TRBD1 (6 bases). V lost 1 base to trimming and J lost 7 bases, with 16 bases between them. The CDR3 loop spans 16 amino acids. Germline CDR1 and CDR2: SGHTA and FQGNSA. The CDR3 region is CASSLGTGQVGEKLFF. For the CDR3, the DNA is TGTGCCAGCAGCTTAGGGACGGGACAAGTCGGTGAAAAACTGTTTTTT.

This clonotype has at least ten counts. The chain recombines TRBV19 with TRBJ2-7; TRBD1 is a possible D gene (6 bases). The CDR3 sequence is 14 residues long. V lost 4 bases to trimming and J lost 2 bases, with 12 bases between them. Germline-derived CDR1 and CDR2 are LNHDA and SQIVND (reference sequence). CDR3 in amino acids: CASSTPGQTYEQYF. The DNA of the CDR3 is TGTGCCAGTAGTACCCCGGGACAAACCTACGAGCAGTACTTC.